Below, 22 T cell receptor beta chains from the same sample are listed, as sequenced in a study of T cell responses to AZD1222 COVID-19 vaccine. Generated by immunoSEQ multiplex PCR, the TCRdb table keeps only in-frame clones and is missing some. The sample contains about 140,000 clones, around 90% of which appear only once. The starting material was peripheral blood, obtained on day 0 of AZD1222 vaccination. These receptors all come from an adult in good health.

The chain has TRBV28 and TRBJ2-7; 10 nucleotides align to TRBD1. The length of the CDR3 is 19 residues. From germline, CDR1 is MDHEN and CDR2 SYDVKM. After removal of 6 bases from V and 2 bases from J, the junction contained 19 bases not matched to a gene. The CDR3 region is CASRLKTPGQGLPPYEQYF. DNA for the CDR3: TGTGCCAGCAGGTTAAAGACCCCGGGACAGGGGCTGCCACCCTACGAGCAGTACTTC. Full variable domain (rest looked up from reference TRBV28 and TRBJ2-7): DVKVTQSSRYLVKRTGEKVFLECVQDMDHENMFWYRQDPGLGLRLIYFSYDVKMKEKGDIPEGYSVSREKKERFSLILESASTNQTSMYLCASRLKTPGQGLPPYEQYFGPGTRLTVT.

The rearrangement uses TRBV11-2 and TRBJ1-1, with a tentative D call TRBD1 (5 bases). Germline values: CDR1 SGHAT, CDR2 FQNNGV. The CDR3 loop spans 15 amino acids. The V end was cut by 1 base, the J end by 4 bases, with 13 bases between. The CDR3 DNA sequence: TGTGCCAGCAGCTTAGGGTCAAGGGGCTCCACTGAAGCTTTCTTT. It encodes CASSLGSRGSTEAFF.

In this sample, this clone turned up a few times. CDR3 in DNA: TGCGCCAGCAGCCAAGATGGACATCATCAGCCCCAGCATTTT. This encodes CASSQDGHHQPQHF. The rearrangement links TRBV4-3 to TRBJ1-5; a weak D match, TRBD1 (5 bases). The CDR3 is 14 residues long. V was trimmed by 0 bases and J by 5 bases, leaving 8 bases between them. Germline V CDR1 and CDR2: LGHNA, YSLEER.

In this sample, this clone turned up a few times. The chain couples TRBV19 to TRBJ1-2, with D unclear. Germline CDR1 and CDR2: LNHDA and SQIVND (reference sequence). With 3 bases removed from V and 0 bases from J, the gap between germline ends came to 11 bases. The CDR3 is 15 residues long. CDR3 nucleotides: TGTGCCAGTAGTATGGTGGCACCCGCTAACTATGGCTACACCTTC. It translates to CASSMVAPANYGYTF.

The J gene is TRBJ1-3, the V gene TRBV28; D remains unclear. This CDR3 has 15 amino acids. Germline V gene lookup returns CDR1 MDHEN and CDR2 SYDVKM. Deletions cut 11 bases from V and 0 bases from J, with 17 bases between. The CDR3 DNA is TGTGCCCCTAGGACTTTACCATACTCTGGAAACACCATATATTTT. Its translation is CAPRTLPYSGNTIYF.

A single count supports this clone. This chain joins TRBV2 and TRBJ2-1; TRBD1 matches at 7 bases. The CDR3 contains 13 residues. Per germline, CDR1 SNHLY and CDR2 FYNNEI. After removal of 4 bases from V and 8 bases from J, the junction contained 5 bases not matched to a gene. The CDR3 spells CASSGDSKYEQFF. CDR3 nucleotides: TGTGCCAGCAGTGGGGACAGTAAGTATGAGCAGTTCTTC.

The V and J genes are TRBV7-6 and TRBJ2-1; 11 bases agree with TRBD2. The CDR3 extends over 17 amino acids. Germline assignment: CDR1 SGHVS and CDR2 FNYEAQ. V trimming: 5 bases; J trimming: 4 bases; junction bases outside the gene matches: 10. CDR3 nucleotide sequence: TGTGCCAGCAGCCGAATACCGGGACTAGCGGATTACAATGAGCAGTTCTTC. Translated, it gives CASSRIPGLADYNEQFF. Complete variable domain (other parts from reference TRBV7-6 and TRBJ2-1): GAGVSQSPRYKVTKRGQDVALRCDPISGHVSLYWYRQALGQGPEFLTYFNYEAQQDKSGLPNDRFSAERPEGSISTLTIQRTEQRDSAMYRCASSRIPGLADYNEQFFGPGTRLTVL.

This clone was recorded once. V is TRBV6-4 and J is TRBJ2-1; 7 bases line up with TRBD2. V was clipped by 3 bases and J by 1 base; unmatched bases: 3. Germline lookup yields CDR1 MRHNA and CDR2 SNTAGT. The CDR3 is made up of 15 amino acids. CDR3 residues: CASSESGVSYNEQFF. In nucleotides, the CDR3 is TGTGCCAGCAGTGAAAGCGGGGTGTCCTACAATGAGCAGTTCTTC.

The chain recombines TRBV6-4 with TRBJ1-6; D remains ambiguous. The ends were cut back, 1 base at V and 9 bases at J, with 16 bases in the middle. Germline V gene sequence: CDR1 MRHNA, CDR2 SNTAGT. The CDR3 has 16 residues. CDR3 DNA sequence: TGTGCCAGCAGTGACTGCGGACCGAGCCCTGGTTCACCCCTCCACTTT. Its protein is CASSDCGPSPGSPLHF.

The CDR3 nucleotides read TGTGCCAGCAGTTCCCCTCAAACGGACAGGGGAACTTATGGCTACACCTTC. Amino acid sequence: CASSSPQTDRGTYGYTF. The chain has TRBV28 and TRBJ1-2; TRBD1 aligns across 9 bases. The ends lost 4 bases at V and 5 bases at J; junction bases unmatched: 14. Germline CDR1 and CDR2: MDHEN and SYDVKM. The CDR3 is made up of 17 amino acids.

This clone was recorded a few times. V and J are TRBV7-3 and TRBJ1-6; D is possibly TRBD1 (6 bases). V was pared by 1 base and J by 8 bases, with 9 bases between. This CDR3 is 14 amino acids long. Per the germline V gene, CDR1 is SGHTA and CDR2 is FQGTGA. The DNA for the CDR3 is TGTGCCAGCAGCTTAAAACCAGGGGATTCACCCCTCCACTTT. Translation gives CASSLKPGDSPLHF.

V gene TRBV19 combines with J gene TRBJ2-3, with 7 bases fitting TRBD1. This CDR3 region has 17 residues. Germline lookup yields CDR1 LNHDA and CDR2 SQIVND (reference sequence). V was pared by 3 bases and J by 0 bases, with 9 bases of the junction left unmatched. The CDR3 bases are TGTGCCAGTAGTATGCCCCGAGGCAGGGGGAGCACAGATACGCAGTATTTT. This translates into CASSMPRGRGSTDTQYF.

This rearrangement joins TRBV5-4 to TRBJ1-2; D is unresolved. Germline V lookup: CDR1 SGHNT, CDR2 YYREEE (reference sequence). V lost 7 bases and J lost 0, with 10 bases in between. CDR3 length equals 13 residues. The CDR3 DNA follows: TGTGCCAGCGGCGGCCAAGCTAACTATGGCTACACCTTC. Amino acids: CASGGQANYGYTF. The whole variable domain, filled in from reference TRBV5-4 and TRBJ1-2, reads ETGVTQSPTHLIKTRGQQVTLRCSSQSGHNTVSWYQQALGQGPQFIFQYYREEENGRGNFPPRFSGLQFPNYSSELNVNALELDDSALYLCASGGQANYGYTFGSGTRLTVV.

The chain carries TRBV11-3 and TRBJ2-7; D possibly corresponds to TRBD1 (6 bases). Germline CDR1 SGHNT, CDR2 YENEEA. V lost 3 bases and J 9 bases, leaving 18 bases between the germline ends. The CDR3 is 14 amino acids. The CDR3 loop is CASSLGSGAQVQYF. The CDR3 nucleotides read TGTGCCAGCAGCTTGGGGTCAGGGGCTCAGGTGCAGTACTTC. Full variable domain (missing parts from reference TRBV11-3 and TRBJ2-7): EAGVVQSPRYKIIEKKQPVAFWCNPISGHNTLYWYLQNLGQGPELLIRYENEEAVDDSQLPKDRFSAERLKGVDSTLKIQPAELGDSAVYLCASSLGSGAQVQYFGPGTRLTVT.

This clone appeared once. The chain joins TRBV25-1 to TRBJ2-2; TRBD1 matches at 7 bases. The CDR3 is made up of 14 amino acids. The V segment lost 5 bases and the J segment 3 bases; nucleotides outside the gene matches: 3. Germline CDR1 MGHDK, CDR2 SYGVNS. The CDR3 loop is CASSKGAHTGELFF. The CDR3 DNA reads as TGTGCCAGCAGTAAGGGGGCTCACACCGGGGAGCTGTTTTTT.

The rearrangement joins TRBV12-3 or TRBV12-4 to TRBJ2-1, with D maybe TRBD2 (5 bases). This CDR3 is 12 amino acids long. Trimming removed 5 bases from V and 8 bases from J, with 10 bases in between. The CDR3 reads CASSATRYEQFF. The CDR3 DNA sequence: TGTGCCAGCAGTGCTACTAGGTATGAGCAGTTCTTC.

J is TRBJ1-1 and V is TRBV28; TRBD1 might be the D (6 bases). The ends were cut back, 10 bases at V and 4 bases at J, with 22 bases in the middle. The germline gives CDR1 MDHEN, CDR2 SYDVKM. The CDR3 runs to 15 residues. CDR3 sequence (DNA): TGTGCCACCCTTCTTTTGGGGGCGGGGGGCACTGAAGCTTTCTTT. Its protein product is CATLLLGAGGTEAFF.

The chain uses TRBV28 and TRBJ1-4; D unresolved. Looked up from germline, CDR1 is MDHEN and CDR2 is SYDVKM. The V end lost 5 bases, the J end lost 0 bases, and 10 bases lay between the germline ends. The CDR3 sequence is 15 residues long. The DNA of the CDR3 is TGTGCCAGCAGTCTCCGGACGGCAACTAATGAAAAACTGTTTTTT. As protein: CASSLRTATNEKLFF.

The table lists this clone with many counts. This chain links TRBV4-1 with TRBJ2-2, with TRBD2 matching 11 bases. J was trimmed by 7 bases and V by 2 bases; bases with no gene match: 6. Germline CDR1 reads MGHRA; CDR2 reads YSYEKL. This CDR3 is built from 16 residues. The CDR3 DNA sequence: TGCGCCAGCAGCCAAACTAGCGGGAGACGGGGCGGGGAGCTGTTTTTT. Encoded protein: CASSQTSGRRGGELFF.

The chain has TRBV11-2 and TRBJ2-3; 7 bases are shared with TRBD2. The CDR3 contains 15 residues. In germline, CDR1 is SGHAT, CDR2 FQNNGV. Trimming removed 3 bases from V and 2 bases from J; junction bases left unmatched: 5. The CDR3 bases are TGTGCCAGCAGCTTGACTAGCCATGTCACAGATACGCAGTATTTT. Translation: CASSLTSHVTDTQYF.

The gene calls are TRBV5-1 and TRBJ2-7; D not resolved. CDR1 is SGHRS, CDR2 YFSETQ, per germline. The CDR3 is made up of 13 amino acids. The germline V and J ends were trimmed by 2 bases and 3 bases, with 9 bases remaining between them. In DNA form, the CDR3 reads TGCGCCAGCAGCTTCCTGGCGGACTACGAGCAGTACTTC. Residues: CASSFLADYEQYF.

This chain connects TRBV3-1 (or the pseudogene TRBV3-2) to TRBJ1-1, with D possibly TRBD1 on 5 matching bases. The CDR3 loop spans 14 amino acids. Germline assignment: CDR1 LGHDT and CDR2 YNNKEL (reference sequence). The germline V and J ends were trimmed by 4 bases and 5 bases, with 14 bases remaining between them. The CDR3 loop reads CASSRRGSRTEAFF. The CDR3 DNA reads TGTGCCAGCAGCCGAAGGGGAAGCCGGACTGAAGCTTTCTTT.